The 32 T cell receptor beta chains presented below share a single source sample, sequenced in a study of regulatory T cells in long-lasting Graves disease. Arm-PCR of CDR3 regions and iRepertoire HTBI primers were used to build TCR beta libraries. TCRdb reprocessed the multiplex PCR reads with MiXCR, giving one entry per CDR3 protein. Among 600,000 to 850,000 distinct CDR3 sequences, around 30% were seen once, and the ten largest hold about two fifths. Time point reported: persistent/refractory GD, antithyroid drugs over 5 years with positive TRAb. Extracted PBMC RNA gave rise to the TCR library. Specimen: peripheral blood mononuclear cells (PBMCs), collected when the disease was refractory, from a patient treated with antithyroid drugs. These receptors originate from a female donor with Graves disease.

The rearrangement uses TRBV19 and TRBJ1-2; D is unresolved. Germline CDR1 and CDR2: LNHDA and SQIVND (reference sequence). The CDR3 is 12 amino acids. Trimming cost V 0 bases and J 6 bases, with 5 bases left between them. CDR3 sequence: CASSIERDGYTF. Written as DNA, the CDR3 is TGTGCCAGTAGTATAGAGAGAGATGGCTACACCTTC.

This clonotype appeared a few times. The chain combines TRBV6-5 with TRBJ1-5; TRBD1 is a possible D gene (5 bases). Germline V gene sequence: CDR1 MNHEY, CDR2 SVGAGI. The CDR3 has 13 amino acids. V shed 3 bases and J shed 6 bases, with 9 bases lying between them. CDR3 DNA: TGTGCCAGCAGTTATGGGGGAAGTCAGCCCCAGCATTTT. Its translation is CASSYGGSQPQHF.

The chain recombines TRBV11-1 with TRBJ2-3; 9 bases are a match to TRBD2. CDR1 and CDR2 (germline): SGHAT, FQDESV (reference sequence). V was pared by 5 bases and J by 8 bases, with 20 bases of the junction left unmatched. The CDR3 sequence is 18 residues long. CDR3 DNA: TGTGCCAGCAGCGGCGGGAGGGCCGATCATCGGTTAGGCGTTACGCAGTATTTT. Translated, it gives CASSGGRADHRLGVTQYF.

This clonotype was recorded a few times. The V gene is TRBV15, the J gene TRBJ1-2, with TRBD1 matching over 7 bases. With V trimmed by 0 bases and J by 2 bases, 0 bases remained unmatched. This CDR3 is built from 14 residues. The germline V gene has CDR1 LNHNV and CDR2 YYDKDF (reference sequence). In nucleotides, the CDR3 is TGTGCCACCAGCAGAGAACAGGGGAACTATGGCTACACCTTC. Amino acid sequence: CATSREQGNYGYTF.

This clonotype was seen a few times. The chain joins TRBV7-2 to TRBJ1-6; 8 bases match TRBD1. V shed 6 bases and J 9 bases; nucleotides not matched to a gene: 10. Germline V gene data show CDR1 as SGHTA and CDR2 as FQGNSA. The CDR3 has 15 residues. The CDR3, as DNA: TGTGCCAGCAGTCTTGGCCCAGGGGGCGGTTCACCCCTCCACTTT. This sequence encodes CASSLGPGGGSPLHF.

In this sample, this clonotype turned up many times. CDR3 region: CASSFTGAGEQYF. CDR3 coding DNA: TGTGCCAGCAGTTTCACAGGGGCGGGAGAGCAGTACTTC. This chain links TRBV12-3 or TRBV12-4 with TRBJ2-7; a possible D gene is TRBD1 (7 bases). This CDR3 has 13 residues. Trimming stripped 3 bases from V and 7 bases from J, with 13 bases between.

The chain recombines TRBV29-1 with TRBJ1-5; maybe TRBD1 (5 bases). CDR3 length equals 14 residues. Germline V CDR1 and CDR2: SQVTM, ANQGSEA. Trimming shortened V by 6 bases and J by 5 bases, and 17 bases separated the two germline ends. CDR3 sequence (DNA): TGCAGCGTGTCCGGGACGCTCTCAGATCAGCCCCAGCATTTT. As protein: CSVSGTLSDQPQHF.

The sample holds many counts of this clonotype. The chain is built from TRBV28 and TRBJ1-3, with D perhaps TRBD1 (5 bases). CDR3 length: 15 amino acids. V was trimmed by 6 bases and J by 0 bases, leaving 12 bases between them. Germline-derived CDR1 and CDR2 are MDHEN and SYDVKM. This CDR3 is CASRAQGHSGNTIYF. CDR3 nucleotides: TGTGCCAGCAGGGCGCAGGGCCACTCTGGAAACACCATATATTTT.

CDR3 sequence (DNA): TGTGCCAGCAGTTTAAGAACAGCAGGTTCTGGAAACACCATATATTTT. This codes for CASSLRTAGSGNTIYF. This chain joins TRBV6-2 or TRBV6-3 and TRBJ1-3; D is uncertain. The germline gives CDR1 MNHEY, CDR2 SVGEGT. V lost 4 bases to trimming and J lost 1 base, with 14 bases between them. The CDR3 consists of 16 residues.

This clonotype was recorded at least ten times. The chain combines TRBV11-1 with TRBJ1-1; 7 bases fit TRBD1. Germline lookup yields CDR1 SGHAT and CDR2 FQDESV (reference sequence). The trim removed 5 bases at V and 4 bases at J, leaving 7 bases unmatched. The CDR3 is 14 residues long. CDR3 residues: CASSPARGGTEAFF. The CDR3 DNA reads as TGTGCCAGCAGCCCAGCCAGGGGGGGCACTGAAGCTTTCTTT.

The chain employs TRBV12-3 or TRBV12-4 and TRBJ2-7; 10 bases agree with TRBD2. The V gene end was trimmed by 5 bases and the J gene end by 4 bases; junction bases not matched to a gene: 11. The CDR3 is 16 amino acids. This CDR3 is CASSRYPSGRGYEQYF. DNA of the CDR3: TGTGCCAGCAGTCGATATCCTAGCGGGAGAGGTTACGAGCAGTACTTC.

V usage is TRBV19 and J usage is TRBJ1-5; 9 bases are shared with TRBD1. The J segment lost 1 base and the V segment lost 8 bases, leaving 3 bases of the junction unmatched. The CDR3 consists of 14 residues. The germline gives CDR1 LNHDA, CDR2 SQIVND (reference sequence). CDR3 region: CASQQGASNQPQHF. In nucleotides, the CDR3 is TGTGCCAGTCAACAGGGGGCAAGCAATCAGCCCCAGCATTTT. The full variable domain, completed using reference TRBV19 and TRBJ1-5, is DGGITQSPKYLFRKEGQNVTLSCEQNLNHDAMYWYRQDPGQGLRLIYYSQIVNDFQKGDIAEGYSVSREKKESFPLTVTSAQKNPTAFYLCASQQGASNQPQHFGDGTRLSIL.

The chain has TRBV12-3 or TRBV12-4 and TRBJ1-6; D is perhaps TRBD1 (5 bases). Trimming removed 3 bases at V and 6 bases at J, with 12 bases between. The CDR3 runs 15 residues. CDR3 sequence reads: CASSFAQGSNSPLHF. CDR3 DNA: TGTGCCAGCAGTTTTGCGCAGGGCTCTAATTCACCCCTCCACTTT.

The J gene is TRBJ1-1, the V gene TRBV5-1; no clear D gene. The CDR3 sequence is 15 residues long. Trimming removed 0 bases from V and 2 bases from J, with 11 bases in between. Germline CDR1 is SGHRS and CDR2 is YFSETQ. CDR3 region: CASSLEVGVNTEAFF. The CDR3 DNA reads TGCGCCAGCAGCTTGGAGGTCGGGGTAAACACTGAAGCTTTCTTT.

The chain uses TRBV28 and TRBJ1-5; tentatively, D is TRBD1 (6 bases). Germline lookup yields CDR1 MDHEN and CDR2 SYDVKM. V dropped 6 bases and J dropped 2 bases, with 14 bases sitting between them. The CDR3 consists of 15 residues. Written as DNA, the CDR3 is TGTGCCAGCAGCGCCTACAGGGTAGGCAATCAGCCCCAGCATTTT. Encoded protein: CASSAYRVGNQPQHF.

In the case of this clonotype: With a far larger clone one base away, a read error is the likely cause. The rearrangement uses TRBV6-1 and TRBJ2-5; D is possibly TRBD1 (5 bases). This CDR3 is 13 amino acids long. In germline, CDR1 is MNHNS, CDR2 SASEGT. V was shortened by 3 bases and J by 2 bases, with 7 bases between the two germline ends. This CDR3 reads CASSDRVQETQYF. CDR3 nucleotides: TGTGCCAGCAGTGACAGGGTGCAAGAGACCCAGTACTTC.

The CDR3 here is CASSTLTLEAFF. Written as DNA, the CDR3 is TGTGCCAGCAGTACCCTCACACTTGAAGCTTTCTTT. The V gene is TRBV12-3 or TRBV12-4, the J gene TRBJ1-1, with unresolved D. The V gene lost 5 bases and the J gene lost 7 bases, with 11 bases spanning the gap. CDR3 length equals 12 residues.

This clonotype was recorded a few times. The J gene is TRBJ1-4, the V gene TRBV11-2; possible D gene TRBD1, 5 bases. This CDR3 contains 14 residues. V was clipped by 5 bases and J by 7 bases, with 14 bases between them. Germline CDR1 is SGHAT and CDR2 is FQNNGV. The CDR3 sequence: CASSVQGKGEKLFF. The DNA for the CDR3 is TGTGCCAGCAGCGTTCAGGGCAAGGGTGAAAAACTGTTTTTT.

This clonotype was counted between two and nine times. The V call is TRBV7-3, the J call TRBJ1-2; 8 nucleotides line up with TRBD1. This CDR3 contains 15 residues. CDR1 is SGHTA, CDR2 FQGTGA, per germline. Trimming took 6 bases from V and 4 from J; bases not matched to a gene: 10. The CDR3 loop is CASSQYPGQGYGYTF. For the CDR3, the DNA is TGTGCCAGCAGTCAATACCCTGGACAGGGCTATGGCTACACCTTC.

The CDR3 is CSAHRGFSNQPQHF. The DNA of the CDR3 is TGCAGTGCCCACAGGGGCTTTAGCAATCAGCCCCAGCATTTT. This chain uses TRBV20-1 with TRBJ1-5; 7 nucleotides agree with TRBD1. Trimming cost V 6 bases and J 0 bases; bases outside gene matches: 5. The CDR3 consists of 14 residues. Germline loops: CDR1 DFQATT, CDR2 SNEGSKA (reference sequence).

This chain links TRBV6-2 or TRBV6-3 with TRBJ1-2; D remains ambiguous. The germline gives CDR1 MNHEY, CDR2 SVGEGT. This CDR3 contains 13 residues. V lost 2 bases and J 8 bases, leaving 12 bases between the germline ends. CDR3 loop: CASSYGTPGGYTF. CDR3 bases: TGTGCCAGCAGTTACGGAACTCCGGGAGGCTACACCTTC.

The chain joins TRBV30 to TRBJ1-5; D gene uncertain. Trimming took 2 bases from V and 3 from J, leaving 8 bases between them. Germline-derived CDR1 and CDR2 are GTSNPN and SVGIG (reference sequence). The CDR3 is 13 residues long. Here the CDR3 reads CAWSTGINQPQHF. The CDR3 nucleotides are TGTGCCTGGAGTACGGGTATCAATCAGCCCCAGCATTTT.

V and J are TRBV6-1 and TRBJ1-2; possibly TRBD1 for D (6 bases). V was clipped by 8 bases and J by 1 base, with 17 bases between them. In germline, CDR1 is MNHNS, CDR2 SASEGT. The CDR3 has 15 amino acids. The CDR3 coding sequence is TGTGCCAGCCAGGACAGACGCACTTTTAACTATGGCTACACCTTC. Residues: CASQDRRTFNYGYTF.

Ten or more counts support this clonotype. The J gene is TRBJ1-2, the V gene TRBV6-1; possible D gene TRBD1, 6 bases. The V gene's germline CDR1 is MNHNS and CDR2 SASEGT. V gave up 4 bases and J gave up 4 bases, with 13 bases separating them. CDR3 length: 14 residues. CDR3 sequence reads: CASSGDTGFYGYTF. For the CDR3, the DNA is TGTGCCAGCAGTGGGGACACAGGGTTCTATGGCTACACCTTC.

The V gene is TRBV6-1, the J gene TRBJ1-5; TRBD1 is a possible D gene (6 bases). Trimming left V 6 bases short and J 0 bases short, with 18 bases between. The V gene's germline CDR1 is MNHNS and CDR2 SASEGT. This CDR3 has 17 amino acids. The CDR3 DNA reads TGTGCCAGCAGGATCCGGCGGACAGAAAATAGCAATCAGCCCCAGCATTTT. Translating it yields CASRIRRTENSNQPQHF.

The CDR3 spells CASSEARQGASFGNQPQHF. The CDR3 bases are TGTGCCAGCAGTGAAGCGCGACAGGGGGCGAGTTTTGGCAATCAGCCCCAGCATTTT. The gene calls are TRBV6-1 and TRBJ1-5; 10 bases are a match to TRBD1. V lost 0 bases, J lost 2 bases, and 10 bases stayed unmatched. CDR1 and CDR2 from the germline V gene are MNHNS and SASEGT. The CDR3 contains 19 residues.

The chain is built from TRBV2 and TRBJ1-2; possibly TRBD1 for D (6 bases). Germline V gene data show CDR1 as SNHLY and CDR2 as FYNNEI. The CDR3 consists of 15 residues. V was trimmed by 9 bases and J by 2 bases, leaving 19 bases between them. CDR3 sequence: CASHRGGELNYGYTF. The CDR3 region has the DNA TGTGCCAGTCATAGAGGGGGGGAATTAAACTATGGCTACACCTTC.

This clonotype appeared a few times. The chain couples TRBV7-9 to TRBJ1-5; 10 positions match TRBD1. The germline V gene has CDR1 SEHNR and CDR2 FQNEAQ (reference sequence). The CDR3 spans 16 residues. The V and J ends lost 6 bases and 7 bases, in that order; junction bases with no gene match: 12. The DNA of the CDR3 is TGTGCCAGCAGTCCGACCGGGACAGGGGCCGGGCAGCCCCAGCATTTT. Translation gives CASSPTGTGAGQPQHF.

The rearrangement joins TRBV27 to TRBJ1-3; TRBD1 agrees at 7 bases. Losses at the gene ends were 6 bases for V and 0 bases for J; bases not matched to a gene: 2. The germline V gene has CDR1 MNHEY and CDR2 SMNVEV (reference sequence). The CDR3 runs 14 residues. The CDR3 loop is CASSRQGSGNTIYF. The DNA of the CDR3 is TGTGCCAGCAGCCGACAGGGCTCTGGAAACACCATATATTTT.

In this sample, this clonotype turned up many times. The chain uses TRBV12-3 or TRBV12-4 and TRBJ2-7, with no clear D. CDR3 length: 13 amino acids. Trimming took off 3 bases at V and 6 bases at J, with 12 bases between the two ends. The CDR3 is CASSFETGIEQYF. The DNA for the CDR3 is TGTGCCAGCAGTTTTGAGACGGGTATCGAGCAGTACTTC.

The chain recombines TRBV12-3 or TRBV12-4 with TRBJ2-2, with TRBD1 matching over 7 bases. V shed 6 bases and J 4 bases; nucleotides not matched to a gene: 8. This CDR3 has 15 residues. CDR3 amino acids: CASSLGQTTTGELFF. DNA of the CDR3: TGTGCCAGCAGCCTGGGACAGACGACCACCGGGGAGCTGTTTTTT.

The chain links TRBV9 to TRBJ1-2; a possible D gene is TRBD1 (5 bases). The ends were cut back, 3 bases at V and 7 bases at J, with 19 bases in the middle. CDR3 size: 15 residues. Germline loops: CDR1 SGDLS, CDR2 YYNGEE. The CDR3 nucleotides read TGTGCCAGCAGCGGAGATTCAGGCCGGGGGGGTGGCTACACCTTC. Translating it yields CASSGDSGRGGGYTF.